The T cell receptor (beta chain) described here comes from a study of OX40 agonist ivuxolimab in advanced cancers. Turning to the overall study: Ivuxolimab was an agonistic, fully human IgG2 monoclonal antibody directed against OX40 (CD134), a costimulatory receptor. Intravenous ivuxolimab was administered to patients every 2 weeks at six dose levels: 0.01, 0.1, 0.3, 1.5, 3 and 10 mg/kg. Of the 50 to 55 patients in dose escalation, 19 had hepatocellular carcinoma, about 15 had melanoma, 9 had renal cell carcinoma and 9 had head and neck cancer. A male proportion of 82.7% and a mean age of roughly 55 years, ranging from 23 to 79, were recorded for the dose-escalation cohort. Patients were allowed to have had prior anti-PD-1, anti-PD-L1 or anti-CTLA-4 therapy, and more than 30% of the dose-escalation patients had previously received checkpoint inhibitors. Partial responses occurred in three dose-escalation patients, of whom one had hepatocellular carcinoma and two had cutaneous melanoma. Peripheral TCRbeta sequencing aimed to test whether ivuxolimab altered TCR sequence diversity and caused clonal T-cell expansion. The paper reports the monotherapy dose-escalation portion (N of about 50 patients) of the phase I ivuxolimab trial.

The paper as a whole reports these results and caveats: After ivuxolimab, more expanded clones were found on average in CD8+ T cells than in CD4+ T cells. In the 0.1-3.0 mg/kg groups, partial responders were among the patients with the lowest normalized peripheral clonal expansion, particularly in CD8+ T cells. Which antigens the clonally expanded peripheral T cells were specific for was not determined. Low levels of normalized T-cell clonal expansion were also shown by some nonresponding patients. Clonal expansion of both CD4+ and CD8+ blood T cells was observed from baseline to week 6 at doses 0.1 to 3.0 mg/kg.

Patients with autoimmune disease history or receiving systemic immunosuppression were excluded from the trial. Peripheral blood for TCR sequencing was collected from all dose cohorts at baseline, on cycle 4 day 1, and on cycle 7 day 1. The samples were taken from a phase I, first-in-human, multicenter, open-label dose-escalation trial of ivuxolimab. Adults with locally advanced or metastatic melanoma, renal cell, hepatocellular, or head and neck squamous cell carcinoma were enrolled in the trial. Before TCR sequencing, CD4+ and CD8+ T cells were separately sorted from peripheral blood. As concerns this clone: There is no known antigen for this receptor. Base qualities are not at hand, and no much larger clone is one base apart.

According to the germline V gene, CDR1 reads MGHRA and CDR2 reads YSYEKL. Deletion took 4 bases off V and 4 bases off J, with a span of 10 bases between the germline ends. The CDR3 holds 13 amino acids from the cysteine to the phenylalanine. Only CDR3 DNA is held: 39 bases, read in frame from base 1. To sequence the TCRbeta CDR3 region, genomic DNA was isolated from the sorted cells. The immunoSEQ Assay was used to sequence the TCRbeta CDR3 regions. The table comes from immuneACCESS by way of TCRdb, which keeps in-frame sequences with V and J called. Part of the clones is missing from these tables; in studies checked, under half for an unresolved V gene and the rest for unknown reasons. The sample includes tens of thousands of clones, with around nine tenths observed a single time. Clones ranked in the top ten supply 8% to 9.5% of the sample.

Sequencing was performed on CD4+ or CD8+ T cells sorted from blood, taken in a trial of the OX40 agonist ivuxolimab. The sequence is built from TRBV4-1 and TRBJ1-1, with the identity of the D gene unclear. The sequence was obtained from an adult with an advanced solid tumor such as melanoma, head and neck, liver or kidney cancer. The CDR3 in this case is CASSPLGVTEAFF. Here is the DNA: TGCGCCAGCAGCCCCCTCGGGGTCACTGAAGCTTTCTTT.